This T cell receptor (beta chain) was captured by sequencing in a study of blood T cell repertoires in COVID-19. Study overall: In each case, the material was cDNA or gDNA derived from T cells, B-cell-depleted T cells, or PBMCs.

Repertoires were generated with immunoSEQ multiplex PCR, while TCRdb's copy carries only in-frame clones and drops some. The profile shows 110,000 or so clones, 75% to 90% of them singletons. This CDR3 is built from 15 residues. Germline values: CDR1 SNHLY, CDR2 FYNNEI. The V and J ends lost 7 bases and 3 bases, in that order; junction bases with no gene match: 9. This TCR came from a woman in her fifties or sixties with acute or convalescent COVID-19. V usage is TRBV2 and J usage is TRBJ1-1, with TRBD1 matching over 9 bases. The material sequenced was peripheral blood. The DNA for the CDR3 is TGTGCCAGCACCCGCAGGGACAGGGCTGACACTGAAGCTTTCTTT. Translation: CASTRRDRADTEAFF.